Described below is a single T cell receptor (beta chain) sequence and its context. Its antigen is unidentified. The sample is drawn from a study of a mutant IDH1 vaccine in newly diagnosed glioma. V lost 11 bases, J lost 2 bases, and 6 bases stayed unmatched. This CDR3 has 13 residues. The germline V gene has CDR1 ENHRY and CDR2 SYGVKD. The table came from immunoSEQ multiplex PCR; TCRdb's copy has only in-frame clones and leaves some out. Of 65,000 or so clones in the sample, about 85% were seen once. Time point noted: week 23, last vaccination. Doses consisted of 300 ug of mutant IDH1 20-mer peptide each, paired with topical imiquimod.

The sample here was PBMCs, taken from a glioma patient whose treatment included an IDH1 peptide vaccine. This chain uses TRBV10-3 with TRBJ1-2; 9 bases map to TRBD1. The receptor comes from a young man with glioma. CDR3 sequence (DNA): TGTGCCGGGGGACAGGGCCCGAACTATGGCTACACCTTC. Translating gives CAGGQGPNYGYTF.